This T cell receptor (beta chain) was sequenced during a study of T cells in Graves' hyperthyroidism and ophthalmopathy (dated by TCRdb to about 2019). About the study as a whole: Peripheral blood was collected at initial diagnosis, before any treatment. To identify TCR V-J signatures that set the groups apart, the researchers used a discovery cohort of 95 to 100 patients, made up of 40 to 45 with Graves' ophthalmopathy and about 59 with stable Graves' hyperthyroidism. In addition, the study compared T-cell repertoires in thyroid tissue and in blood from about six Graves' hyperthyroidism patients. Prospective prediction of ophthalmopathy was tested in an independent validation cohort consisting of about 20 hyperthyroidism patients and 17 patients who later progressed to ophthalmopathy. After blood sampling, hyperthyroidism patients were treated with methimazole at a starting dose of 30 mg daily, and ophthalmopathy patients were treated with high-dose intravenous methylprednisolone. The paper describes TCR Vbeta CDR3 sequencing of 140 or so peripheral blood samples, made up of 43 ophthalmopathy patients, roughly 80 hyperthyroidism patients and about 17 progressor patients. For training and testing, the 100 or so patients in the discovery cohort were randomly divided in a 7:3 ratio. The paper as a whole reports these results and caveats: Most expanded thyroid clonotypes (frequency above 0.001) were also detected in blood, a finding suggesting that blood repertoires may reflect thyroid immune responses. A 13 V-J signature model separated ophthalmopathy from stable hyperthyroidism, with around 88% sensitivity and about 81% specificity in cross-validation and 80%/75% in testing. In validation, progression to ophthalmopathy was predicted by the model with 70% to 71% sensitivity and 72.22% specificity, a median of 6.5 months before onset. No statistical method was used to set the sample size in advance, and investigators knew the group allocation.

Ophthalmopathy patients had moderately to severely active disease, with a Clinical Activity Score of 3 or more, a NOSPECS grade of 4 or more, and a disease duration of less than 3 months. Patients with uncontrolled infections, other autoimmune diseases, pregnancy or lactation were excluded. Clinical symptoms, serum thyroxine and TRAb, thyroid ultrasound, and orbital computed tomography formed the basis for the diagnoses. Ficoll-Paque density gradient centrifugation was used to isolate PBMCs from around 9.1 ml of fresh peripheral blood. Trizol reagent was used to extract total RNA, and RNA quality was then checked on an Agilent 2100 Bioanalyzer. TCR beta CDR3 regions were amplified from RNA transcripts. The first round of RT-PCR for the TCR CDR3 was performed with the HTBI primer set and the Qiagen OneStep RT-PCR kit. A second multiplex PCR round built the libraries, followed by size selection and purification. Sequencing of the libraries was done on an Illumina HiSeq2000 using paired-end 100 bp reads. The paper's data handling went like this. SOAPnuke was used to process the raw data, throwing out any read that contained adapters or uncalled bases, had a mean Phred below 15, or lacked an exact constant-primer or identifier match. High-quality paired reads were merged with COPE v1.2.5, and unique nucleotide sequences were defined as clonotypes. MiTCR v1.1 was used to align clonotypes to the IMGT TRBV, TRBD and TRBJ reference segments. Analysis was restricted to V-J combinations with a frequency above 0.0001, which covered 98% to 99.2% of repertoires. A TCS score was defined as the ratio of F50 (clonal expansion) to E x V (chaos), with BLOSUM62-based TCRdist applied between CDR3 peptides within each V-J. Welch's t-statistics and random forest reduced 450 to 600 V-J features to fewer than 15, which were used in a naive Bayes classifier (R e1071). The raw public reads went through TCRdb reprocessing: fastp at Q25, MiXCR clone calling, in-frame beta chains kept. Each CDR3 protein gets just one entry, which takes the most common genes and DNA from the rows behind it. In this record, the V and J calls reflect TCRdb's handling and not the investigators' own analysis. The sample has some 300,000 distinct CDR3 sequences on record, around a fifth of them singletons. The ten top clones hold approximately 37% of the sample.

Deletion took 3 bases off V and 3 bases off J, with a span of 17 bases between the germline ends. The germline V gene (reference sequence) gives CDR1 as SEHNR and CDR2 as FQNEAQ. The CDR3, from cysteine to phenylalanine, totals 16 residues. The entry retains the CDR3 DNA only, 48 bases that are in frame from base 1. With respect to this clonotype: The antigen it recognizes is unknown. No base quality values were provided; no much bigger clone lies one nucleotide off.

In this chain, TRBV7-9 is recombined with TRBJ1-2; TRBD1 could be the D gene, as 6 bases match. The specimen sequenced was blood. The receptor was derived from a man in his forties or fifties with Graves' ophthalmopathy. The CDR3 reads CASSLYPDRDHYGYTF. The DNA sequence is given as TGTGCCAGCAGCTTGTATCCGGACAGAGATCACTATGGCTACACCTTC.